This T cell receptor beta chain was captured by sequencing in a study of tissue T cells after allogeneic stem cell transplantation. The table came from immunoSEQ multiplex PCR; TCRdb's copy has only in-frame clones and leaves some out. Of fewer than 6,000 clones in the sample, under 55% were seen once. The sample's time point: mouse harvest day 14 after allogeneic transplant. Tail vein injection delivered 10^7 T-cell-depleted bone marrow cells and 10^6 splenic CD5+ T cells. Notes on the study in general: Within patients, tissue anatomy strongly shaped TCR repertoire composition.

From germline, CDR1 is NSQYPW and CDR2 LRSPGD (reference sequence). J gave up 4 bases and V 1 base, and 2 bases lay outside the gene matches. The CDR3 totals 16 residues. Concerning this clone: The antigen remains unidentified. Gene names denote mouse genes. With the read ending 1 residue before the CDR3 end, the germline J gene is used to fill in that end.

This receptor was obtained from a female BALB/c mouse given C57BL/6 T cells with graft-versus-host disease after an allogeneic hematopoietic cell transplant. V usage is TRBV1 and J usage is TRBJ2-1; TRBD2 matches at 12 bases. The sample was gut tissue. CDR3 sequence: CTCSAGDWGVYAEQFF. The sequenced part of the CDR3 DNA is TGCACCTGCAGTGCAGGGGACTGGGGGGTTTATGCTGAGCAGTTC.